This T cell receptor (beta chain) comes out of a study of human T cells and chemical hapten exposure. Study-wide points: A positive correlation with patch test score was shown by PT1 expanded TCR counts.

The CDR3 extends over 15 amino acids. The V gene end was trimmed by 4 bases and the J gene end by 6 bases; junction bases not matched to a gene: 10. Germline V gives CDR1 SGDLS, CDR2 YYNGEE. This clonotype was detected ten times or more. Its antigen is unidentified. Regarding time point: patch test 1, 2 weeks after DPC sensitization. The treatment: therapeutic diphenylcyclopropenone sensitization with weekly scalp DPC. A single record per CDR3 protein comes from TCRdb applying MiXCR to the RACE reads. The repertoire consists of about 380,000 distinct CDR3 sequences, with about 4.8% occurring once and the leading ten covering roughly 2.4%.

Sequenced here: whole blood, sampled in connection with sensitization to the hapten diphenylcyclopropenone (DPC). V and J are TRBV9 and TRBJ1-5; TRBD1 aligns across 7 bases. The origin of this receptor is a woman aged 50 to 60 with alopecia areata. Some clones in this sample may be carry-over from other donors' samples. CDR3 sequence (DNA): TGTGCCAGCAGCTCCGAACAGGGGAGGGGTCAGCCCCAGCATTTT. Its protein is CASSSEQGRGQPQHF.